A single sample is the source of the 10 T cell receptor beta chains below, sequenced in a study of blood T cell repertoires in COVID-19. Measured with immunoSEQ multiplex PCR; TCRdb has only the in-frame clones, and not every one. The sample lists around 170,000 clones, about 81% occurring once. Sequencing was carried out using peripheral blood. The receptors here all came from a woman aged 80 or over with COVID-19, enrolled during active disease.

The J gene is TRBJ1-3, the V gene TRBV19; 9 bases agree with TRBD1. Germline CDR1 reads LNHDA; CDR2 reads SQIVND (reference sequence). This CDR3 has 16 residues. Germline trimming cut 7 bases from V and 2 bases from J; bases unmatched to any gene: 9. The CDR3 coding sequence is TGTGCCAGTACCCTTCCGGGACAGGGTGCTGGAAACACCATATATTTT. It yields the protein CASTLPGQGAGNTIYF. Looking up the rest from reference TRBV19 and TRBJ1-3 gives the full variable domain: DGGITQSPKYLFRKEGQNVTLSCEQNLNHDAMYWYRQDPGQGLRLIYYSQIVNDFQKGDIAEGYSVSREKKESFPLTVTSAQKNPTAFYLCASTLPGQGAGNTIYFGEGSWLTVV.

The CDR3 nucleotides read TGTGCCAGCAGCCCAGGACTAGCGGGAGACCCCGAGCAGTACTTC. This gives the protein CASSPGLAGDPEQYF. The chain is built from TRBV7-9 and TRBJ2-7, with 13 nucleotides matching TRBD2. V lost 5 bases and J lost 6; bases outside the gene matches: 7. Germline V gives CDR1 SEHNR, CDR2 FQNEAQ (reference sequence). This CDR3 region has 15 residues.

V and J are TRBV7-9 and TRBJ2-5, with D possibly TRBD2 on 6 matching bases. CDR1 is SEHNR and CDR2 is FQNEAQ in the germline V gene (reference sequence). This CDR3 has 11 amino acids. V dropped 8 bases and J dropped 9 bases, with 13 bases sitting between them. For the CDR3, the DNA is TGTGCCAGCGGACTCTCGGGGGCCCAGTACTTC. It is translated as CASGLSGAQYF.

The V call is TRBV6-6, the J call TRBJ1-1; tentatively, D is TRBD1 (6 bases). Germline V gene data show CDR1 as MNHNY and CDR2 as SVGAGI (reference sequence). This CDR3 region has 14 residues. V was cut by 1 base and J by 11 bases, with 17 bases left in between. CDR3 coding DNA: TGTGCCAGCAGTTACTTCGGGACACCGGGTGTGGCTTTCTTT. It is translated as CASSYFGTPGVAFF.

The chain links TRBV7-9 to TRBJ1-4; TRBD1 might be the D (6 bases). This CDR3 is built from 19 residues. The germline CDR1 and CDR2 sequences are SEHNR and FQNEAQ (reference sequence). Trimming took off 5 bases at V and 0 bases at J, with 22 bases between the two ends. The DNA for the CDR3 is TGTGCCAGCAGCCCAGGGTTTGGGACACCTATTTCAACTAATGAAAAACTGTTTTTT. Its protein product is CASSPGFGTPISTNEKLFF.

Comment on this clone: The same CDR3 also results from other DNA sequences found in this sample. V gene TRBV5-1 combines with J gene TRBJ2-1, with 9 bases that match TRBD2. CDR1 and CDR2 from the germline V gene are SGHRS and YFSETQ. The CDR3 runs 15 residues. V lost 7 bases and J lost 4; bases outside the gene matches: 9. The CDR3 nucleotides read TGCGCCAGCTCTTCGGGACTAGCCTCGTACAATGAGCAGTTCTTC. Protein: CASSSGLASYNEQFF. The variable domain in full, completed from reference TRBV5-1 and TRBJ2-1, reads KAGVTQTPRYLIKTRGQQVTLSCSPISGHRSVSWYQQTPGQGLQFLFEYFSETQRNKGNFPGRFSGRQFSNSRSEMNVSTLELGDSALYLCASSSGLASYNEQFFGPGTRLTVL.

The chain recombines TRBV29-1 with TRBJ2-5; possibly TRBD1 for D (6 bases). This CDR3 comprises 14 residues. In germline, CDR1 is SQVTM, CDR2 ANQGSEA. Trimming pared 5 bases from V and 5 bases from J, leaving 18 bases between. The CDR3 DNA sequence: TGCAGCGTTCTGCCACAGGGAGCACGGGAGACCCAGTACTTC. Translated, it gives CSVLPQGARETQYF.

V usage is TRBV15 and J usage is TRBJ2-5; D gene uncertain. The germline V and J ends were trimmed by 5 bases and 2 bases, with 12 bases remaining between them. The V gene's germline CDR1 is LNHNV and CDR2 YYDKDF (reference sequence). The CDR3 extends over 14 amino acids. CDR3 sequence: CATSEDPAQETQYF. CDR3 nucleotide sequence: TGTGCCACCAGCGAGGATCCTGCACAAGAGACCCAGTACTTC.

This clone was detected once. The chain joins TRBV20-1 to TRBJ1-1, with D unclear. The CDR3 loop spans 12 amino acids. Germline V CDR1 and CDR2: DFQATT, SNEGSKA (reference sequence). V was clipped by 3 bases and J by 5 bases, with 10 bases between them. The CDR3 reads CSASPGRTEAFF. CDR3 DNA: TGCAGTGCTAGTCCGGGAAGGACTGAAGCTTTCTTT.

The gene calls are TRBV11-2 and TRBJ1-4; 7 bases are a match to TRBD1. The germline gives CDR1 SGHAT, CDR2 FQNNGV. The CDR3 extends over 15 amino acids. Trimming took 1 base from V and 8 from J; bases not matched to a gene: 7. The DNA for the CDR3 is TGTGCCAGCAGCTTAGGTGCAGGGGGGATCGAAAAACTGTTTTTT. Residues: CASSLGAGGIEKLFF.